These T cell receptor beta chains were read from a single sample in a study of shared clonotypes between healthy human individuals. Produced via immunoSEQ multiplex PCR; TCRdb's table is partial and in-frame only. Altogether under 2,000,000 clones are present, about 95% being singletons, with the ten largest covering 0.9% to 1.5%. Material: naive CD8+ T cells sorted from blood. The receptors shown here come from a man between 18 and 35 years old in good health. Both conserved end residues are part of each CDR3. Each record gives: J gene, V gene, clone size, CDR3 protein. Not all rows give a size; the values are once, few, many and, for expanded clones, a class.

>TRBJ2-7|TRBV4-3|.
CASSQGLAGGGHYEQYF
>TRBJ1-6|TRBV5-8|few
CASSLATHTGPYNSPLHF
>TRBJ1-4|TRBV27|few
CASSSNRVSELFF
>TRBJ1-6|TRBV5-6|.
CASRPSSYNSPLHF
>TRBJ1-3|TRBV7-6|.
CASTEVYGNTIYF
>TRBJ2-3|TRBV9|.
CASSVEVGGGSDTQYF
>TRBJ2-1|TRBV13|.
CASSFASNSYNEQFF
>TRBJ2-1|TRBV9|.
CASSESGGWDEQFF
>TRBJ2-7|TRBV9|.
CASNQGLGEQYF
>TRBJ2-7|TRBV4-1|.
CASSQADRNYEQYF
>TRBJ1-5|TRBV27|.
CASRLGGSGQPQHF
>TRBJ2-7|TRBV27|.
CASSFSSGVFVYEQYF
>TRBJ2-7|TRBV27|.
CASSLSIAGVYEQYF
>TRBJ1-4|TRBV14|.
CASSQGFGQGDEKLFF
>TRBJ1-2|TRBV25-1|.
CASSQGAGYTF
>TRBJ2-7|TRBV27|.
CASSSTTGAYEQYF
>TRBJ2-7|TRBV5-1|.
CASSPRLAGGPMKEQYF
>TRBJ2-7|TRBV6-1|.
CASSEIFNDEEQYF
>TRBJ2-1|TRBV4-3|.
CASSQFSGGSNEQFF
>TRBJ2-3|TRBV7-9|.
CASSPRLAGVLPDTQYF
>TRBJ1-4|TRBV7-2|.
CASSSAPGGYEKLFF
>TRBJ2-5|TRBV6-5|.
CASSIGGPQETQYF
>TRBJ1-3|TRBV7-2|.
CASRDTETGNTIYF
>TRBJ2-7|TRBV9|.
CASSGGHGTAFEQYF
>TRBJ2-5|TRBV28|.
CASSSLMRGTVETQYF
>TRBJ2-7|TRBV5-5|.
CASSPRQGPTYEQYF
>TRBJ2-7|TRBV27|few
CASSLGTGFEQYF
>TRBJ1-2|TRBV5-1|.
CASRTGGEVGYTF
>TRBJ2-1|TRBV5-6|.
CASSFRTEYNEQFF
>TRBJ2-7|TRBV15|.
CATSNPGERPTYEQYF
>TRBJ1-1|TRBV5-1|few
CASSLVVNTEAFF